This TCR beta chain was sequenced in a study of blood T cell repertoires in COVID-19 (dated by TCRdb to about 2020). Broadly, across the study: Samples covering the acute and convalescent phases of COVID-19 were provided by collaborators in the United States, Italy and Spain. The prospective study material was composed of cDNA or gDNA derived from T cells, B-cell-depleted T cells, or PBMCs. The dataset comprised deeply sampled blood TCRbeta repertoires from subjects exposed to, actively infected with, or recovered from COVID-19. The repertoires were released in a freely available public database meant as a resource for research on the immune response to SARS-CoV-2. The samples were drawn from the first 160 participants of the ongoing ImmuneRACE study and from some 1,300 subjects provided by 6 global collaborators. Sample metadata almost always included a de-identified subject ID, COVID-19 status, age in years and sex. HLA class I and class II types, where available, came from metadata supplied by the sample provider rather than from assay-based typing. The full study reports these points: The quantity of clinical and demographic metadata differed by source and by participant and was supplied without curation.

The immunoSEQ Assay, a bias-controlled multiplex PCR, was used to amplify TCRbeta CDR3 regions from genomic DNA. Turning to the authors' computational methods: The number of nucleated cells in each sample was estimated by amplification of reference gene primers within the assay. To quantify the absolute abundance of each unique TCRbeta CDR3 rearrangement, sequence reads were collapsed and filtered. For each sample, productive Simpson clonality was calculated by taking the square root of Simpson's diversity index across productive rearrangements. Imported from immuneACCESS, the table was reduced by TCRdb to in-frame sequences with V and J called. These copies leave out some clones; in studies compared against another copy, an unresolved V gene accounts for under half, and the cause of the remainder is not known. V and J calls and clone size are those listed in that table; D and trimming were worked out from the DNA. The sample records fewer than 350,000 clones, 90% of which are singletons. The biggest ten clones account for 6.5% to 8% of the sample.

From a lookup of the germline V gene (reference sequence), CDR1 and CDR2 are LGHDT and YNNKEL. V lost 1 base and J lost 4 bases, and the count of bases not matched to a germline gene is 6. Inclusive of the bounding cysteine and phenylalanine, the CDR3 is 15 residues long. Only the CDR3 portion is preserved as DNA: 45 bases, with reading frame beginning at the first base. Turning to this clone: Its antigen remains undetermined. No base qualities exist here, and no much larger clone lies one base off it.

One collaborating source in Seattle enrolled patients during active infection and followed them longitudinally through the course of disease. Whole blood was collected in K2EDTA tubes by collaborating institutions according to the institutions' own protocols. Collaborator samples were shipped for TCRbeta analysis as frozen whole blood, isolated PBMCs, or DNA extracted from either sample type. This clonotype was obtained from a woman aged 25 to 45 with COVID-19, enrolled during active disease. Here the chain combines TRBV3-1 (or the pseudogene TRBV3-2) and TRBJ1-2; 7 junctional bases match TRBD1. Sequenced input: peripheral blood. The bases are TGTGCCAGCAGCCAAGCCCCAGGGGGGATCTATGGCTACACCTTC. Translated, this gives CASSQAPGGIYGYTF.